These 22 T cell receptor beta chains originate from one sample sequenced in a study of blood T cell repertoires in COVID-19. The table came from immunoSEQ multiplex PCR; TCRdb's copy has only in-frame clones and leaves some out. The top ten clones hold around 5.4% of a sample with 250,000 to 300,000 clones, around four fifths of them seen once. The specimen was peripheral blood. These TCRs come from a man older than 75 with acute or convalescent COVID-19.

The chain is built from TRBV6-1 and TRBJ1-3, with TRBD1 as a possible D gene (5 bases). The CDR3 consists of 14 residues. V was pared by 3 bases and J by 2 bases, with 8 bases between. From germline, CDR1 is MNHNS and CDR2 SASEGT. CDR3 DNA: TGTGCCAGCAGTGAGGCGGGGGCTGGAAACACCATATATTTT. It is translated as CASSEAGAGNTIYF.

The chain uses TRBV6-4 and TRBJ2-3; D may be TRBD2 (6 bases). Germline V lookup: CDR1 MRHNA, CDR2 SNTAGT. Between the trimmed V and J ends, which lost 4 bases and 0 bases, there was a span of 11 bases. The CDR3 loop spans 15 amino acids. The CDR3 loop is CASSVGGASTDTQYF. CDR3 nucleotides: TGTGCCAGCAGTGTAGGAGGGGCTAGCACAGATACGCAGTATTTT.

The J gene is TRBJ2-7, the V gene TRBV28; 9 bases agree with TRBD1. V lost 5 bases to trimming and J lost 2 bases; unmatched junction nucleotides: 4. CDR3 length equals 14 residues. CDR1 and CDR2 (germline): MDHEN, SYDVKM. The chain's CDR3 is CASSRDRDPYEQYF. In DNA form, the CDR3 reads TGTGCCAGCAGTCGGGACAGGGACCCCTACGAGCAGTACTTC.

The J gene is TRBJ2-1, the V gene TRBV18, with D uncertain. V lost 3 bases, J lost 2 bases, and 8 bases lay in between. The germline CDR1 and CDR2 sequences are KGHSH and LQKENI. The CDR3 has 14 residues. The CDR3 DNA is TGTGCCAGCTCACCCGCCGACACCTACAATGAGCAGTTCTTC. Translation: CASSPADTYNEQFF.

The chain couples TRBV4-1 to TRBJ2-5; the D gene is possibly TRBD2 (5 bases). Deletions cut 6 bases from V and 2 bases from J, with 7 bases between. This CDR3 contains 12 residues. The germline V gene encodes CDR1 MGHRA and CDR2 YSYEKL. The CDR3 coding sequence is TGCGCCAGCAGTCGGGGTCAAGAGACCCAGTACTTC. It specifies CASSRGQETQYF.

The chain recombines TRBV5-1 with TRBJ2-1, with 7 nucleotides matching TRBD2. CDR1 is SGHRS and CDR2 is YFSETQ in the germline V gene. The V gene end was trimmed by 0 bases and the J gene end by 4 bases; junction bases not matched to a gene: 4. The CDR3 covers 15 residues. CDR3 bases: TGCGCCAGCAGCTTGGAGGGTAGCGGGTACAATGAGCAGTTCTTC. Residues: CASSLEGSGYNEQFF.

This clone appeared a few times. This sequence joins TRBV19 and TRBJ1-5; tentatively, D is TRBD1 (6 bases). The CDR3 consists of 11 residues. Trimming took off 11 bases at V and 9 bases at J, with 14 bases between the two ends. In germline, CDR1 is LNHDA, CDR2 SQIVND (reference sequence). CDR3 DNA: TGTGCCTCCGAGGGGGAGGGGCCCCAGCATTTT. Amino acids: CASEGEGPQHF.

The J gene is TRBJ1-5, the V gene TRBV19; tentative D call: TRBD1 (5 bases). CDR3 length equals 14 residues. Germline V gives CDR1 LNHDA, CDR2 SQIVND (reference sequence). Trimming took 3 bases from V and 5 from J, leaving 11 bases between them. The CDR3 is CASSIQGGDQPQHF. The DNA for the CDR3 is TGTGCCAGTAGTATCCAGGGTGGAGATCAGCCCCAGCATTTT.

A note on this clone: Different DNA sequences within this sample yield the same CDR3. The V call is TRBV18, the J call TRBJ2-2, with 11 nucleotides matching TRBD2. Germline loops: CDR1 KGHSH, CDR2 LQKENI. The CDR3 length is 17 residues. Unmatched junction bases numbered 2, after V lost 0 bases and J lost 2 bases. CDR3 amino acids: CASSPPGLAANTGELFF. DNA for the CDR3: TGTGCCAGCTCACCACCGGGACTAGCGGCTAACACCGGGGAGCTGTTTTTT.

J is TRBJ2-7 and V is TRBV9, with 9 positions matching TRBD2. From germline, CDR1 is SGDLS and CDR2 YYNGEE. The length of the CDR3 is 16 residues. Trimming removed 4 bases from V and 3 bases from J; junction bases left unmatched: 11. The CDR3 DNA follows: TGTGCCAGCAGCTCGGGCGGGGCTAGCGGGAACTACGAGCAGTACTTC. It yields the protein CASSSGGASGNYEQYF.

The chain links TRBV6-6 to TRBJ1-1, with a weak D call TRBD1 (5 bases). The germline gives CDR1 MNHNY, CDR2 SVGAGI (reference sequence). Trimming removed 8 bases from V and 2 bases from J, with 15 bases in between. This CDR3 has 14 amino acids. The CDR3, as DNA: TGTGCCAGCGACCTTTTGGGGGGAAACACTGAAGCTTTCTTT. This translates into CASDLLGGNTEAFF.

The CDR3 DNA is TGTGCCAGCAGTCGAGTACTACTTCATGGACAGGTTAGCAATCAGCCCCAGCATTTT. Encoded protein: CASSRVLLHGQVSNQPQHF. The chain combines TRBV28 with TRBJ1-5, with 7 bases lining up with TRBD1. This CDR3 spans 19 amino acids. Germline-derived CDR1 and CDR2 are MDHEN and SYDVKM. The ends lost 5 bases at V and 0 bases at J; junction bases unmatched: 16.

This chain joins TRBV19 and TRBJ1-5, with 11 bases that match TRBD1. The germline gives CDR1 LNHDA, CDR2 SQIVND (reference sequence). This CDR3 has 16 amino acids. The V gene end was trimmed by 4 bases and the J gene end by 5 bases; junction bases not matched to a gene: 7. CDR3 nucleotide sequence: TGTGCCAGTAGTACGTGGGACAGGGGGTCTTATCAGCCCCAGCATTTT. Translated, it gives CASSTWDRGSYQPQHF.

There are a few counts of this clone. The chain joins TRBV2 to TRBJ2-7; TRBD1 aligns across 8 bases. Germline assignment: CDR1 SNHLY and CDR2 FYNNEI. The CDR3 length is 12 residues. With V trimmed by 4 bases and J by 6 bases, 2 bases remained unmatched. This chain's CDR3 is CASSGQGFEQYF. In DNA form, the CDR3 reads TGTGCCAGCAGTGGACAGGGGTTCGAGCAGTACTTC. Based on the CDR3 plus reference TRBV2 and TRBJ2-7, the full variable domain is EPEVTQTPSHQVTQMGQEVILRCVPISNHLYFYWYRQILGQKVEFLVSFYNNEISEKSEIFDDQFSVERPDGSNFTLKIRSTKLEDSAMYFCASSGQGFEQYFGPGTRLTVT.

The V gene is TRBV28, the J gene TRBJ2-7; D is perhaps TRBD1 (5 bases). Trimming removed 5 bases at V and 2 bases at J, with 19 bases between. CDR3 length: 16 residues. Germline CDR1 is MDHEN and CDR2 is SYDVKM. CDR3 nucleotide sequence: TGTGCCAGCAGTCCTCTTAGGTTCAAGGGGACCTACGAGCAGTACTTC. This sequence encodes CASSPLRFKGTYEQYF.

The chain joins TRBV7-2 to TRBJ2-1; D is perhaps TRBD2 (6 bases). The germline V gene has CDR1 SGHTA and CDR2 FQGNSA. V lost 3 bases, J lost 5 bases, and 20 bases lay in between. The CDR3 has 17 residues. The CDR3 coding sequence is TGTGCCAGCAGCTTTGCGGAAGGGAGGTCAAAAAACAATGAGCAGTTCTTC. Translation: CASSFAEGRSKNNEQFF.

V usage is TRBV27 and J usage is TRBJ2-1; 8 nucleotides line up with TRBD2. After removal of 5 bases from V and 3 bases from J, the junction contained 6 bases not matched to a gene. Looked up from germline, CDR1 is MNHEY and CDR2 is SMNVEV (reference sequence). The CDR3 has 15 residues. This CDR3 reads CASSVGTRIYNEQFF. In nucleotides, the CDR3 is TGTGCCAGCAGTGTGGGGACTAGGATCTACAATGAGCAGTTCTTC.

The CDR3 region is CASGMGQGANEQFF. Written as DNA, the CDR3 is TGTGCCAGTGGAATGGGACAGGGGGCCAATGAGCAGTTCTTC. This sequence joins TRBV19 and TRBJ2-1; 12 nucleotides line up with TRBD1. This CDR3 has 14 amino acids. V was clipped by 8 bases and J by 6 bases; unmatched bases: 5. Germline CDR1 reads LNHDA; CDR2 reads SQIVND (reference sequence).

J is TRBJ1-3 and V is TRBV19; TRBD1 matches at 7 bases. Germline CDR1 reads LNHDA; CDR2 reads SQIVND (reference sequence). V trimming: 6 bases; J trimming: 2 bases; junction bases outside the gene matches: 7. The CDR3 covers 15 residues. As DNA, the CDR3 is TGTGCCAGTAGCTTCGACAGGGACGCTGGAAACACCATATATTTT. This sequence encodes CASSFDRDAGNTIYF. The variable domain in full, with the rest retrieved from reference TRBV19 and TRBJ1-3, is DGGITQSPKYLFRKEGQNVTLSCEQNLNHDAMYWYRQDPGQGLRLIYYSQIVNDFQKGDIAEGYSVSREKKESFPLTVTSAQKNPTAFYLCASSFDRDAGNTIYFGEGSWLTVV.

The J gene is TRBJ2-1, the V gene TRBV5-1; the match to TRBD2 covers 7 bases. The V gene end was trimmed by 0 bases and the J gene end by 7 bases; junction bases not matched to a gene: 4. The CDR3 loop spans 14 amino acids. Germline-derived CDR1 and CDR2 are SGHRS and YFSETQ. The CDR3 here is CASSLGLAPNEQFF. CDR3 DNA sequence: TGCGCCAGCAGCTTGGGACTAGCTCCAAATGAGCAGTTCTTC. The variable domain in full, completed from reference TRBV5-1 and TRBJ2-1, reads KAGVTQTPRYLIKTRGQQVTLSCSPISGHRSVSWYQQTPGQGLQFLFEYFSETQRNKGNFPGRFSGRQFSNSRSEMNVSTLELGDSALYLCASSLGLAPNEQFFGPGTRLTVL.

The chain links TRBV3-1 (or the pseudogene TRBV3-2) to TRBJ2-1; TRBD2 might be the D (6 bases). The CDR3 is 13 residues long. Between the trimmed V and J ends, which lost 1 base and 12 bases, there was a span of 13 bases. Germline CDR1 LGHDT, CDR2 YNNKEL (reference sequence). The CDR3 DNA reads TGTGCCAGCAGCCAAGCCGAGGGACTCCGGCAGTTCTTC. Translated, it gives CASSQAEGLRQFF.

V usage is TRBV6-5 and J usage is TRBJ1-2; TRBD1 is a possible D gene (5 bases). CDR3 size: 14 residues. Germline V gene data show CDR1 as MNHEY and CDR2 as SVGAGI. V lost 6 bases to trimming and J lost 4 bases, with 15 bases between them. The CDR3 DNA is TGTGCCAGCAGCAAAGGTCAGGGAGGCTATGGCTACACCTTC. It translates to CASSKGQGGYGYTF.